This T cell receptor (beta chain) was retrieved from a study of blood T cell repertoires in COVID-19. Study-level background: Italy, Spain and the United States were the sources of the convalescent and acute COVID-19 samples.

This clone came up a few times. TCRdb's copy holds only in-frame clones and misses some; the assay was immunoSEQ multiplex PCR. The top ten clones hold 35% of a sample with more than 65,000 clones, over 65% of them seen once. Germline V gene lookup returns CDR1 SGHTA and CDR2 FQGNSA. The V gene end was trimmed by 5 bases and the J gene end by 10 bases; junction bases not matched to a gene: 7. There are 14 residues in the CDR3. The source of this sequence is a woman aged 70-85 years with acute or convalescent COVID-19. The material sequenced was peripheral blood. The J gene is TRBJ1-6, the V gene TRBV7-2; TRBD1 matches 8 bases. CDR3 DNA sequence: TGTGCCAGCAGCCTAGGACAGGGAGGATCACCCCTCCACTTT. It encodes CASSLGQGGSPLHF.